This entry describes one TCR beta chain. Its matching antigen is unknown. The J segment lost 6 bases and the V segment lost 5 bases, leaving 12 bases of the junction unmatched. Looked up from germline, CDR1 is SGHTA and CDR2 is FQGNSA. The CDR3 is made up of 16 amino acids. This specimen belongs to a study of blood T cells in healthy people across ages. Whole-study findings and limits: Long-lived donors carried more naive CD4+ cells and greater diversity than aged donors. Naive and antigen-experienced cells could not be conclusively compared, given unsorted PBMCs.

A second about 6 to 11 cycle PCR used barcoded and J-beta primers. TCRdb used MiXCR to reprocess the 5' RACE reads, holding one entry per CDR3 protein. The sample contains approximately 880,000 distinct CDR3 sequences, about 48% of which appear only once. What was sequenced was blood. The chain carries TRBV7-2 and TRBJ2-1, with 8 nucleotides matching TRBD2. The sequence was obtained from a man aged 25 to 45 in good health. The CDR3 DNA reads as TGTGCCAGCAGCCCGTCGGGGGGGCCCTTTGGCAATGAGCAGTTCTTC. This encodes CASSPSGGPFGNEQFF.